This section outlines one T cell receptor beta chain sequence together with its context. What it binds is unknown. The data originate from a study of T cell responses to AZD1222 COVID-19 vaccine. Points from the study as a whole: Among the donors, most were white British and more were female, and clonal diversity was possibly underestimated. Among vaccine-associated CD4 TCRs, coverage spanned spike, with dominance at 160-218 and 743-854. Targets within unmutated variant regions were reportedly found for nearly half of spike-specific TCRs. Only a handful of AZD1222 recipients tested seropositive at baseline.

Trimming pared 6 bases from V and 6 bases from J, leaving 5 bases between. The CDR3 extends over 10 amino acids. In germline, CDR1 is MNHNY, CDR2 SVGAGI (reference sequence). Repertoires were generated with immunoSEQ multiplex PCR, while TCRdb's copy carries only in-frame clones and drops some. This sample carries some 99,000 clones, about 90% of them seen once, and the ten largest clones take more than 15%. This TCR was recovered from an adult who received the AZD1222 COVID-19 vaccine. The gene calls are TRBV6-6 and TRBJ1-1; D may be TRBD1 (5 bases). Sequences were derived from peripheral blood, sampled 28 days after the second AZD1222 dose. CDR3: CASSRAEAFF. The CDR3 DNA sequence: TGTGCCAGCAGCAGGGCTGAAGCTTTCTTT.